The 7 T cell receptor beta chains reported below all come from one sample, sequenced in a study of cytomegalovirus exposure and HLA in healthy donors. In the PCR, 60 Vbeta and 13 Jbeta primers were used. This table comes from immunoSEQ multiplex PCR, and its TCRdb copy is limited to in-frame clones, with some not included. Of about 170,000 clones listed, over 60% are singletons. Sequenced input: PBMCs. Receptor source: a woman between 50 and 59 years old in good health and CMV-seronegative.

This sequence joins TRBV7-2 and TRBJ2-7; 9 bases fit TRBD1. This CDR3 has 16 amino acids. Germline CDR1 and CDR2: SGHTA and FQGNSA. V was pared by 4 bases and J by 5 bases, with 12 bases of the junction left unmatched. The CDR3 loop is CASSSTGRTGVNEQYF. DNA for the CDR3: TGTGCCAGCAGCTCAACAGGAAGGACAGGGGTCAACGAGCAGTACTTC.

This clone was seen once. The chain has TRBV28 and TRBJ1-2, with D possibly TRBD1 on 6 matching bases. Looked up from germline, CDR1 is MDHEN and CDR2 is SYDVKM. The CDR3 spans 14 residues. V lost 6 bases, J lost 7 bases, and 18 bases lay in between. CDR3 in DNA: TGTGCCAGCAGCCTCACCGACAGGTCTTCTGGCTACACCTTC. The encoded protein is CASSLTDRSSGYTF.

As concerns this clone: This same CDR3 is encoded by further DNA sequences in the sample. The chain joins TRBV10-3 to TRBJ1-4, with 7 bases aligning to TRBD1. Germline V lookup: CDR1 ENHRY, CDR2 SYGVKD. The CDR3 runs 13 residues. V was clipped by 8 bases and J by 5 bases; unmatched bases: 5. CDR3: CAISGTVNEKLFF. In DNA form, the CDR3 reads TGTGCCATCTCCGGGACAGTAAATGAAAAACTGTTTTTT.

V and J are TRBV20-1 and TRBJ1-5; D is possibly TRBD1 (6 bases). CDR1 is DFQATT, CDR2 SNEGSKA, per germline (reference sequence). The CDR3 is 11 amino acids. Trimming pared 3 bases from V and 7 bases from J, leaving 7 bases between. CDR3 residues: CSASQGQPQHF. CDR3 in DNA: TGCAGTGCTAGCCAGGGGCAGCCCCAGCATTTT.

The gene calls are TRBV7-2 and TRBJ1-1; TRBD1 matches at 8 bases. The CDR3 loop spans 13 amino acids. J was trimmed by 8 bases and V by 1 base; bases with no gene match: 3. Germline CDR1 is SGHTA and CDR2 is FQGNSA. CDR3 nucleotides: TGTGCCAGCAGCTTAGGGACAGGGACCGAAGCTTTCTTT. This codes for CASSLGTGTEAFF.

The rearrangement joins TRBV5-1 to TRBJ1-4; perhaps TRBD1 as D (5 bases). Trimming removed 2 bases at V and 6 bases at J, with 14 bases between. Germline CDR1 SGHRS, CDR2 YFSETQ. There are 15 residues in the CDR3. CDR3 sequence reads: CASSFEGAQDEKLFF. The CDR3 DNA reads as TGCGCCAGCAGCTTTGAAGGGGCGCAAGATGAAAAACTGTTTTTT.

The chain recombines TRBV7-2 with TRBJ2-2, with D maybe TRBD1 (5 bases). V shed 6 bases and J shed 0 bases, with 17 bases lying between them. From germline, CDR1 is SGHTA and CDR2 FQGNSA. The CDR3 runs to 17 residues. The CDR3 is CASRPPGQGANTGELFF. The DNA for the CDR3 is TGTGCCAGCAGACCACCAGGGCAGGGCGCGAACACCGGGGAGCTGTTTTTT. Full variable domain (outside the CDR3, taken from reference TRBV7-2 and TRBJ2-2): GAGVSQSPSNKVTEKGKDVELRCDPISGHTALYWYRQSLGQGLEFLIYFQGNSAPDKSGLPSDRFSAERTGGSVSTLTIQRTQQEDSAVYLCASRPPGQGANTGELFFGEGSRLTVL.